The T cell receptor (beta chain) under discussion was sequenced for a study of OX40 agonist ivuxolimab in advanced cancers. Assay used: immunoSEQ multiplex PCR; TCRdb lists only in-frame clones, some missing. The data show about 50,000 clones, around nine tenths seen once. Trimming pared 4 bases from V and 2 bases from J, leaving 5 bases between. From germline, CDR1 is KGHSH and CDR2 LQKENI. The CDR3 extends over 13 amino acids. Sequencing used CD4+ or CD8+ T cells sorted from blood, obtained in a trial of the OX40 agonist ivuxolimab. This chain joins TRBV18 and TRBJ2-2, with unresolved D. The TCR sequence derives from an adult with an advanced solid tumor such as melanoma, head and neck, liver or kidney cancer. CDR3: CASSRANTGELFF. CDR3 DNA sequence: TGTGCCAGCTCACGGGCTAACACCGGGGAGCTGTTTTTT.